Shown below are 28 T cell receptor beta chains from a single sample sequenced in a study of Ad26.COV2.S vaccination and SARS-CoV-2 variants. Stated treatment: about 20 received Ad26.COV2.S at low or high dose, single or two shots; 5 received placebo; per-sample allocation not given. All samples were drawn on day 63, counting from the first vaccine or placebo injection. Measured with immunoSEQ multiplex PCR; TCRdb has only the in-frame clones, and not every one. The profile shows roughly 300,000 clones, 86% of them singletons. The sequenced sample was peripheral blood, obtained in a trial of Ad26.COV2.S vaccine versus placebo. All receptors derive from a person between 18 and 60 years old who received the Ad26.COV2.S COVID-19 vaccine or a placebo.

This rearrangement joins TRBV29-1 to TRBJ1-1, with D perhaps matching TRBD1 (6 bases). The V end was cut by 6 bases, the J end by 3 bases, with 23 bases between. The CDR3 is 16 amino acids. Germline CDR1 and CDR2: SQVTM and ANQGSEA. This CDR3 reads CSVEILRGADDTEAFF. The CDR3 nucleotides are TGCAGCGTAGAAATACTGCGGGGGGCCGACGACACTGAAGCTTTCTTT.

The gene calls are TRBV5-4 and TRBJ2-6; a weak D match, TRBD2 (5 bases). The CDR3 consists of 15 residues. Trimming removed 4 bases at V and 4 bases at J, with 12 bases between. Germline V CDR1 and CDR2: SGHNT, YYREEE (reference sequence). The CDR3 here is CASSGMAGGANVLTF. CDR3 DNA: TGTGCCAGCAGCGGGATGGCGGGCGGGGCCAACGTCCTGACTTTC.

The CDR3 sequence: CASSSGDRVPNEQFF. As DNA, the CDR3 is TGTGCCAGCTCCTCCGGGGACAGGGTCCCCAATGAGCAGTTCTTC. V gene TRBV5-8 combines with J gene TRBJ2-1; TRBD1 aligns across 9 bases. The CDR3 spans 15 residues. Trimming at V came to 7 bases and at J to 6 bases, leaving 11 bases not matched to a gene. Germline V gene sequence: CDR1 SGHTS, CDR2 YDEGEE.

The chain links TRBV7-9 to TRBJ2-7, with D unresolved. The CDR3 runs to 13 residues. Trimming removed 0 bases at V and 4 bases at J, with 7 bases between. Germline CDR1 reads SEHNR; CDR2 reads FQNEAQ (reference sequence). The CDR3 here is CASSLAREYEQYF. DNA for the CDR3: TGTGCCAGCAGCTTAGCGCGAGAGTACGAGCAGTACTTC.

This chain joins TRBV4-2 and TRBJ1-5; D is unresolved. The CDR3 contains 16 residues. Germline V CDR1 and CDR2: LGHNA, YNFKEQ. Trimming shortened V by 0 bases and J by 0 bases, and 9 bases separated the two germline ends. The CDR3 sequence: CASSQEASYSNQPQHF. Written as DNA, the CDR3 is TGTGCCAGCAGCCAAGAGGCCAGCTATAGCAATCAGCCCCAGCATTTT.

This clone was detected once. CDR3 sequence reads: CASSLPKSDGEKLFF. The CDR3 nucleotides are TGTGCCAGCAGCCTTCCTAAGTCGGACGGTGAAAAACTGTTTTTT. This chain joins TRBV3-1 (or the pseudogene TRBV3-2) and TRBJ1-4; no clear D. The germline gives CDR1 LGHDT, CDR2 YNNKEL (reference sequence). The CDR3 is made up of 15 amino acids. V shed 4 bases and J shed 7 bases, with 16 bases lying between them.

The chain joins TRBV3-1 (or the pseudogene TRBV3-2) to TRBJ1-1; weak D call: TRBD1 (6 bases). Germline CDR1 reads LGHDT; CDR2 reads YNNKEL (reference sequence). V was shortened by 1 base and J by 4 bases, with 13 bases between the two germline ends. The CDR3 loop spans 15 amino acids. This chain's CDR3 is CASSQVRGLGTEAFF. For the CDR3, the DNA is TGTGCCAGCAGCCAAGTCCGGGGGCTGGGCACTGAAGCTTTCTTT.

The gene calls are TRBV7-6 and TRBJ2-3, with 9 bases that match TRBD2. V was pared by 1 base and J by 0 bases, with 11 bases of the junction left unmatched. The length of the CDR3 is 19 residues. CDR1 and CDR2 (germline): SGHVS, FNYEAQ. The CDR3 sequence: CASSLELAGTRPSTDTQYF. In DNA, the CDR3 is TGTGCCAGCAGCTTAGAGCTAGCGGGGACTCGTCCTAGCACAGATACGCAGTATTTT. Variable domain in full (rest from reference TRBV7-6 and TRBJ2-3): GAGVSQSPRYKVTKRGQDVALRCDPISGHVSLYWYRQALGQGPEFLTYFNYEAQQDKSGLPNDRFSAERPEGSISTLTIQRTEQRDSAMYRCASSLELAGTRPSTDTQYFGPGTRLTVL.

The table lists this clone with a few counts. This chain connects TRBV14 to TRBJ2-2; no firm D call. The CDR3 has 14 residues. V lost 1 base to trimming and J lost 1 base, with 4 bases between them. Per germline, CDR1 SGHDN and CDR2 FVKESK. The CDR3 DNA reads as TGTGCCAGCAGCCAAGGCGGGAACACCGGGGAGCTGTTTTTT. Protein product: CASSQGGNTGELFF. The variable domain in full, completed from reference TRBV14 and TRBJ2-2, reads EAGVTQFPSHSVIEKGQTVTLRCDPISGHDNLYWYRRVMGKEIKFLLHFVKESKQDESGMPNNRFLAERTGGTYSTLKVQPAELEDSGVYFCASSQGGNTGELFFGEGSRLTVL.

The J gene is TRBJ1-5, the V gene TRBV12-3 or TRBV12-4, with a possible D match to TRBD1 (5 bases). The V gene lost 6 bases and the J gene lost 12 bases, with 15 bases spanning the gap. The CDR3 is 12 residues long. CDR3 coding DNA: TGTGCCAGCAGCCTCGGGACGCCTCTCCAGCATTTT. Its translation: CASSLGTPLQHF.

V and J are TRBV7-2 and TRBJ2-2; 12 nucleotides align to TRBD2. The CDR3 spans 16 residues. V shed 6 bases and J 0 bases; nucleotides not matched to a gene: 2. Germline loops: CDR1 SGHTA, CDR2 FQGNSA. The CDR3 region is CASRTSGGSNTGELFF. The DNA of the CDR3 is TGTGCCAGCAGGACTAGCGGGGGCTCGAACACCGGGGAGCTGTTTTTT.

This clone came up once. The rearrangement links TRBV14 to TRBJ2-3, with TRBD1 matching over 7 bases. V lost 5 bases to trimming and J lost 6 bases; unmatched junction nucleotides: 8. This CDR3 comprises 14 residues. In germline, CDR1 is SGHDN, CDR2 FVKESK. The CDR3 sequence is CASSYQQGSDTQYF. The CDR3 DNA follows: TGTGCCAGCAGCTACCAACAGGGGTCGGATACGCAGTATTTT.

The gene calls are TRBV6-5 and TRBJ1-2, with D perhaps matching TRBD1 (5 bases). CDR3 size: 14 residues. The ends were cut back, 6 bases at V and 4 bases at J, with 15 bases in the middle. The V gene's germline CDR1 is MNHEY and CDR2 SVGAGI. The CDR3 region has the DNA TGTGCCAGCAGCGCGCTCGGGGGAATCTATGGCTACACCTTC. The encoded protein is CASSALGGIYGYTF.

V gene TRBV18 combines with J gene TRBJ1-1; 7 bases are a match to TRBD1. The CDR3 totals 14 residues. The ends lost 3 bases at V and 0 bases at J; junction bases unmatched: 1. The germline gives CDR1 KGHSH, CDR2 LQKENI. CDR3 region: CASSPTGVNTEAFF. In DNA, the CDR3 is TGTGCCAGCTCACCCACAGGGGTGAACACTGAAGCTTTCTTT.

Concerning this clone itself: One junction end disagrees with the germline gene, perhaps due to a read error. The sample contains more than one DNA sequence encoding this CDR3. The chain couples TRBV28 to TRBJ2-7; D possibly corresponds to TRBD2 (5 bases). This CDR3 contains 15 residues. Looked up from germline, CDR1 is MDHEN and CDR2 is SYDVKM. This CDR3 reads CASSLSAEGVYEQYF. The CDR3 DNA sequence: TGCGCCAGCAGTTTATCCGCAGAGGGTGTCTACGAGCAGTACTTC.

The rearrangement links TRBV29-1 to TRBJ1-1, with 9 bases fitting TRBD1. Germline V CDR1 and CDR2: SQVTM, ANQGSEA. The CDR3 has 13 residues. Trimming cost V 2 bases and J 8 bases; bases outside gene matches: 6. CDR3 sequence reads: CSVEYRGREEAFF. DNA for the CDR3: TGCAGCGTTGAATACAGGGGGCGCGAGGAAGCTTTCTTT.

The chain has TRBV28 and TRBJ1-4; the D is unclear. The germline gives CDR1 MDHEN, CDR2 SYDVKM. Deletions cut 1 base from V and 6 bases from J, with 12 bases between. This CDR3 spans 15 amino acids. For the CDR3, the DNA is TGTGCCAGCAGTTTATTGAACAGAGCCTATGAAAAACTGTTTTTT. Amino acids: CASSLLNRAYEKLFF.

This clone was seen just once. V and J are TRBV4-1 and TRBJ2-7; 8 bases align to TRBD1. V gave up 5 bases and J gave up 2 bases; unmatched junction bases: 5. The CDR3 has 14 residues. Germline loops: CDR1 MGHRA, CDR2 YSYEKL. CDR3 region: CASSFRQGPYEQYF. CDR3 DNA sequence: TGCGCCAGCAGCTTCCGACAGGGGCCCTACGAGCAGTACTTC.

The genes are TRBV29-1 and TRBJ1-1, with no clear D. In germline, CDR1 is SQVTM, CDR2 ANQGSEA. The V end lost 1 base, the J end lost 8 bases, and 11 bases lay between the germline ends. The CDR3 is made up of 12 amino acids. The CDR3 DNA is TGCAGCGTTGAAGGTGAACGACCAGAAGCTTTCTTT. It specifies CSVEGERPEAFF.

As for this clone: The junction does not match germline at one end; this may be a read error. The same CDR3 also results from other DNA sequences found in this sample. V usage is TRBV7-9 and J usage is TRBJ2-7; 10 positions agree with TRBD1. The germline CDR1 and CDR2 sequences are SEHNR and FQNEAQ (reference sequence). The CDR3 extends over 18 amino acids. CDR3 in amino acids: CASRPGGDRGGRSYEQYF. The CDR3 region has the DNA TGCGCCAGCCGCCCGGGGGGGGACAGGGGTGGACGGAGCTACGAGCAGTACTTC.

The V call is TRBV5-1, the J call TRBJ1-2; D ambiguous. Germline loops: CDR1 SGHRS, CDR2 YFSETQ. The CDR3 has 13 amino acids. V dropped 4 bases and J dropped 8 bases, with 15 bases sitting between them. This chain's CDR3 is CASSGDDVRGYTF. The DNA of the CDR3 is TGCGCCAGCAGCGGAGACGACGTACGGGGCTACACCTTC.

The genes are TRBV5-1 and TRBJ2-3; D is uncertain. The V gene's germline CDR1 is SGHRS and CDR2 YFSETQ. The CDR3 is 15 residues long. Between the trimmed V and J ends, which lost 0 bases and 2 bases, there was a span of 10 bases. CDR3 in amino acids: CASSLGEVITDTQYF. CDR3 bases: TGCGCCAGCAGCTTGGGAGAAGTGATCACAGATACGCAGTATTTT.

The V gene is TRBV20-1, the J gene TRBJ1-2; TRBD1 agrees at 7 bases. The CDR3 totals 11 residues. J lost 4 bases, V lost 4 bases, and 0 bases had no gene match. Germline CDR1 and CDR2: DFQATT and SNEGSKA (reference sequence). The CDR3 nucleotides read TGCAGTGCTACAGGGGGCTATGGCTACACCTTC. This codes for CSATGGYGYTF.

The CDR3 region has the DNA TGTGCCAGCAGCCCAAGGGGGGACATATTTCCCGGGGAGCTGTTTTTT. Its translation is CASSPRGDIFPGELFF. The chain uses TRBV9 and TRBJ2-2, with D possibly called TRBD1 or TRBD2 (6 bases each). CDR3 length: 16 residues. CDR1 SGDLS and CDR2 YYNGEE come from the germline V gene. Between the trimmed V and J ends, which lost 4 bases and 6 bases, there was a span of 19 bases.

This clone appeared a few times. The chain carries TRBV18 and TRBJ2-2, with a tentative D call TRBD2 (5 bases). The CDR3 spans 16 residues. In germline, CDR1 is KGHSH, CDR2 LQKENI. The ends were cut back, 3 bases at V and 4 bases at J, with 15 bases in the middle. The CDR3 DNA reads as TGTGCCAGCTCACCCCAGGACTCCCGAAGCACCGGGGAGCTGTTTTTT. Translated, it gives CASSPQDSRSTGELFF. Filled out from reference TRBV18 and TRBJ2-2, the complete variable domain reads NAGVMQNPRHLVRRRGQEARLRCSPMKGHSHVYWYRQLPEEGLKFMVYLQKENIIDESGMPKERFSAEFPKEGPSILRIQQVVRGDSAAYFCASSPQDSRSTGELFFGEGSRLTVL.

The chain recombines TRBV20-1 with TRBJ2-1; TRBD2 is a possible D gene (5 bases). The CDR3 has 15 residues. V dropped 3 bases and J dropped 4 bases, with 16 bases sitting between them. Germline-derived CDR1 and CDR2 are DFQATT and SNEGSKA (reference sequence). DNA of the CDR3: TGCAGTGCTAGTAGGACCGCTCGAGGGTACAATGAGCAGTTCTTC. Translating gives CSASRTARGYNEQFF.

The chain has TRBV7-2 and TRBJ1-6, with 7 bases identical to TRBD1. Germline V gives CDR1 SGHTA, CDR2 FQGNSA. Trimming cost V 5 bases and J 10 bases; bases outside gene matches: 11. The CDR3 consists of 15 residues. This CDR3 reads CASSPRGQGGSPLHF. The CDR3 DNA reads TGTGCCAGCAGCCCACGTGGGCAGGGGGGATCACCCCTCCACTTT.

The V call is TRBV30, the J call TRBJ1-1, with a weak D call TRBD1 (6 bases). CDR1 and CDR2 (germline): GTSNPN, SVGIG (reference sequence). V was trimmed by 2 bases and J by 3 bases, leaving 16 bases between them. This CDR3 comprises 15 residues. The DNA for the CDR3 is TGTGCCTGGAGTCCCCAGGACAGTACTCACACTGAAGCTTTCTTT. It translates to CAWSPQDSTHTEAFF.